Shown below are 16 T cell receptor beta chains from a single sample sequenced in a study of blood T cell repertoires in COVID-19. Produced via immunoSEQ multiplex PCR; TCRdb's table is partial and in-frame only. Of roughly 90,000 clones in the sample, roughly 85% were seen once. Sequences were obtained from peripheral blood. These receptors were collected from a man older than 75 with acute or convalescent COVID-19.

A single count supports this clone. This rearrangement joins TRBV18 to TRBJ1-5; D may be TRBD1 (6 bases). The germline V gene encodes CDR1 KGHSH and CDR2 LQKENI. V was cut by 5 bases and J by 2 bases, with 10 bases left in between. CDR3 length equals 14 residues. CDR3 coding DNA: TGTGCCAGCTCAGAGGGGGTGCGCAATCAGCCCCAGCATTTT. Translation gives CASSEGVRNQPQHF.

The V gene is TRBV6-4, the J gene TRBJ1-1, with 8 bases matching TRBD1. Germline CDR1 reads MRHNA; CDR2 reads SNTAGT. The J segment lost 5 bases and the V segment lost 6 bases, leaving 11 bases of the junction unmatched. This CDR3 contains 15 residues. CDR3 residues: CASSGIWDRLTEAFF. CDR3 nucleotide sequence: TGTGCCAGCAGCGGCATCTGGGACAGGCTAACTGAAGCTTTCTTT.

The chain couples TRBV6-5 to TRBJ1-2; 10 bases are a match to TRBD1. This CDR3 has 15 residues. Germline V gene lookup returns CDR1 MNHEY and CDR2 SVGAGI. V lost 5 bases to trimming and J lost 4 bases; unmatched junction nucleotides: 7. The CDR3 reads CASSRQGALGYGYTF. The DNA of the CDR3 is TGTGCCAGCAGTCGACAGGGGGCGCTTGGCTATGGCTACACCTTC.

This rearrangement joins TRBV5-1 to TRBJ2-1; TRBD2 agrees at 7 bases. Looked up from germline, CDR1 is SGHRS and CDR2 is YFSETQ. Unmatched junction bases numbered 2, after V lost 0 bases and J lost 5 bases. The CDR3 has 14 residues. In DNA form, the CDR3 reads TGCGCCAGCAGCTTGGGGGAGGGACACAATGAGCAGTTCTTC. It specifies CASSLGEGHNEQFF. The variable domain in full, completed from reference TRBV5-1 and TRBJ2-1, reads KAGVTQTPRYLIKTRGQQVTLSCSPISGHRSVSWYQQTPGQGLQFLFEYFSETQRNKGNFPGRFSGRQFSNSRSEMNVSTLELGDSALYLCASSLGEGHNEQFFGPGTRLTVL.

This chain uses TRBV4-3 with TRBJ2-2, with D maybe TRBD2 (6 bases). The CDR3 contains 15 residues. Germline CDR1 reads LGHNA; CDR2 reads YSLEER. V lost 1 base and J lost 3, with 9 bases in between. The CDR3 spells CASSQARGYTGELFF. The CDR3, as DNA: TGCGCCAGCAGCCAAGCCCGGGGGTACACCGGGGAGCTGTTTTTT.

The chain is built from TRBV5-1 and TRBJ2-3; 11 bases match TRBD2. V gave up 4 bases and J gave up 4 bases; unmatched junction bases: 20. In germline, CDR1 is SGHRS, CDR2 YFSETQ. The CDR3 contains 20 residues. CDR3 in amino acids: CASSLERGGVSGRAPDTQYF. CDR3 DNA: TGCGCCAGCAGCCTCGAGAGAGGGGGCGTTAGCGGGAGGGCCCCAGATACGCAGTATTTT. Together with reference TRBV5-1 and TRBJ2-3, the CDR3 gives the full variable domain: KAGVTQTPRYLIKTRGQQVTLSCSPISGHRSVSWYQQTPGQGLQFLFEYFSETQRNKGNFPGRFSGRQFSNSRSEMNVSTLELGDSALYLCASSLERGGVSGRAPDTQYFGPGTRLTVL.

This chain's CDR3 is CAWGGSSGSGGYEQYF. Here the CDR3 DNA reads TGTGCCTGGGGAGGTTCTAGCGGGAGTGGGGGCTACGAGCAGTACTTC. The rearrangement uses TRBV30 and TRBJ2-7, with 10 positions matching TRBD2. This CDR3 has 16 residues. CDR1 is GTSNPN, CDR2 SVGIG, per germline (reference sequence). V lost 5 bases to trimming and J lost 3 bases; unmatched junction nucleotides: 13.

The gene calls are TRBV3-1 (or the pseudogene TRBV3-2) and TRBJ1-5, with 9 nucleotides matching TRBD1. The CDR3 contains 14 residues. V gave up 2 bases and J gave up 6 bases; unmatched junction bases: 2. Germline CDR1 and CDR2: LGHDT and YNNKEL (reference sequence). CDR3 sequence (DNA): TGTGCCAGCAGCCAAACAGGGGGCGGTCAGCCCCAGCATTTT. Translation: CASSQTGGGQPQHF.

V usage is TRBV7-6 and J usage is TRBJ2-3, with 9 positions matching TRBD2. J gave up 3 bases and V 5 bases, and 6 bases lay outside the gene matches. Germline V gene lookup returns CDR1 SGHVS and CDR2 FNYEAQ. This CDR3 is built from 15 residues. The CDR3 sequence is CASSVVAGVTDTQYF. The CDR3 DNA sequence: TGTGCCAGCAGCGTGGTAGCGGGAGTAACAGATACGCAGTATTTT.

The gene calls are TRBV19 and TRBJ1-5, with TRBD1 as a possible D gene (6 bases). Deletions cut 3 bases from V and 5 bases from J, with 14 bases between. Germline V gene data show CDR1 as LNHDA and CDR2 as SQIVND (reference sequence). The CDR3 sequence is 15 residues long. Written as DNA, the CDR3 is TGTGCCAGTAGTATCCTGGGACAAAATTATCAGCCCCAGCATTTT. Its protein product is CASSILGQNYQPQHF.

The V and J genes are TRBV5-6 and TRBJ2-7; the match to TRBD1 covers 9 bases. This CDR3 spans 16 amino acids. The junction had 11 bases not matched to a gene; V was cut back by 4 bases and J by 3 bases. CDR1 and CDR2 from the germline V gene are SGHDT and YYEEEE. The CDR3 region has the DNA TGTGCCAGCAGCCGCGGACAGGGGAGGATTGTCTACGAGCAGTACTTC. Amino acid sequence: CASSRGQGRIVYEQYF.

This clone was seen only once. The chain carries TRBV28 and TRBJ2-7, with D possibly being TRBD1 (7 bases). This CDR3 is built from 17 residues. Germline V gene lookup returns CDR1 MDHEN and CDR2 SYDVKM. V was clipped by 5 bases and J by 2 bases, with 22 bases between them. CDR3 nucleotides: TGTGCCAGCAGTCCCCAGGGGGGCTGGGGGAGAGCCTACGAGCAGTACTTC. This gives the protein CASSPQGGWGRAYEQYF.

The chain is built from TRBV28 and TRBJ2-5, with 16 bases identical to TRBD2. This CDR3 is built from 20 residues. With 6 bases clipped from V and 2 bases from J, the junction kept 15 bases outside the gene matches. Germline CDR1 MDHEN, CDR2 SYDVKM. The DNA of the CDR3 is TGTGCCAGCAGCCTTCCGACCGGGACTAGCGGGAGGGCCCAACAAGAGACCCAGTACTTC. This translates into CASSLPTGTSGRAQQETQYF.

The chain is built from TRBV5-6 and TRBJ2-2; tentative D call: TRBD2 (7 bases). Trimming cost V 5 bases and J 1 base, with 12 bases left between them. Germline CDR1 and CDR2: SGHDT and YYEEEE. The CDR3 totals 15 residues. The CDR3 protein is CASSWGGQNTGELFF. The CDR3 region has the DNA TGTGCCAGCAGTTGGGGGGGACAGAACACCGGGGAGCTGTTTTTT.

The chain recombines TRBV7-2 with TRBJ1-2; TRBD1 agrees at 10 bases. The germline gives CDR1 SGHTA, CDR2 FQGNSA. V lost 4 bases and J lost 7; bases outside the gene matches: 9. The CDR3 is 15 residues long. CDR3 DNA: TGTGCCAGCAGCTCCGAGGGACAGGGGACACGTGGCTACACCTTC. Encoded protein: CASSSEGQGTRGYTF.

This chain connects TRBV21-1 to TRBJ2-7; the table's D call, TRBD2, was not checked against the DNA. TRBV21-1 is assigned pseudogene status. This CDR3 comprises 15 residues. The CDR3 sequence: CASRGLAGVSYEQYF. The CDR3 DNA reads TGTGCCAGCAGAGGACTAGCGGGAGTCTCCTACGAGCAGTACTTC.